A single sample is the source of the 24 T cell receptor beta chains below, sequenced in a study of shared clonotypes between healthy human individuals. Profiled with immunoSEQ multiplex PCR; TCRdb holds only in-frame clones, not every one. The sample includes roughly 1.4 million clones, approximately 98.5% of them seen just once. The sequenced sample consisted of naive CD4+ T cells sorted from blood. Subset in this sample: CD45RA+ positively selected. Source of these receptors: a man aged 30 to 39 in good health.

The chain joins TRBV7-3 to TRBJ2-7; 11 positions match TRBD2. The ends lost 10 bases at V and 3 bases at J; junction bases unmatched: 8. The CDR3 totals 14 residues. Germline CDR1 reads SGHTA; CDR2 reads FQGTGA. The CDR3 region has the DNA TGTGCCACCCCTTTCGGACTAGCGGGCTACGAGCAGTACTTC. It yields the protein CATPFGLAGYEQYF.

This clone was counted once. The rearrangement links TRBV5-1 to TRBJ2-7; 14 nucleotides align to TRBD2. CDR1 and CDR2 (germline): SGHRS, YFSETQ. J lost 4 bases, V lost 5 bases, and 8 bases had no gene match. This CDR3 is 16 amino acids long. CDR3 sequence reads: CASSPGLAGVWYEQYF. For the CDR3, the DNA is TGCGCCAGCAGTCCGGGACTAGCGGGAGTTTGGTACGAGCAGTACTTC.

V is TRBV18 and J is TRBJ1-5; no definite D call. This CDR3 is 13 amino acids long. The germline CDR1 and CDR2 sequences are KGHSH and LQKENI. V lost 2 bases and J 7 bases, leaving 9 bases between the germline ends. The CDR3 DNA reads TGTGCCAGCTCACCAGATGCGGGCCAGCCCCAGCATTTT. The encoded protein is CASSPDAGQPQHF.

The CDR3 spells CASSPIPGQMVNTEAFF. CDR3 nucleotides: TGCGCCAGCAGCCCAATCCCGGGACAGATGGTGAACACTGAAGCTTTCTTT. This chain uses TRBV4-1 with TRBJ1-1; 7 bases agree with TRBD1. Germline V lookup: CDR1 MGHRA, CDR2 YSYEKL. CDR3 size: 17 residues. V gave up 4 bases and J gave up 0 bases; unmatched junction bases: 11.

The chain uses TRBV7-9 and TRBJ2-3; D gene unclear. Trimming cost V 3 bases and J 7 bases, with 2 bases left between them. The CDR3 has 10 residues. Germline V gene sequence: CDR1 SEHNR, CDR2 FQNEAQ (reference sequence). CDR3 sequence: CASSLNTQYF. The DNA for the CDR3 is TGTGCCAGCAGCTTGAATACGCAGTATTTT.

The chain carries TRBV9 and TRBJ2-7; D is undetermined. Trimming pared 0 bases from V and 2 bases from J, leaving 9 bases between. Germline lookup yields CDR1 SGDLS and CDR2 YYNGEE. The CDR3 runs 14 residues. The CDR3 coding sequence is TGTGCCAGCAGCGTAGTAGATTCTACCTACGAGCAGTACTTC. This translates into CASSVVDSTYEQYF.

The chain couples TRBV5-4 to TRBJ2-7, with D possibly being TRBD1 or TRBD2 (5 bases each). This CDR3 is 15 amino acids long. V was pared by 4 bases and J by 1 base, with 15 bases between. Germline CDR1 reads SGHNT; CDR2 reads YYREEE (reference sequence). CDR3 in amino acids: CASSPGTAISYEQYF. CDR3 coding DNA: TGTGCCAGCAGCCCCGGGACCGCCATATCCTACGAGCAGTACTTC.

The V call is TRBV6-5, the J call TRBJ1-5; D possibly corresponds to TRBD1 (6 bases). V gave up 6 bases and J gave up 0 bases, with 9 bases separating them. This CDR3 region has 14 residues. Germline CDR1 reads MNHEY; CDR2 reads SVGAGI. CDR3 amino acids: CASRPQGSNQPQHF. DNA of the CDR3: TGTGCCAGCAGACCACAGGGTAGCAATCAGCCCCAGCATTTT.

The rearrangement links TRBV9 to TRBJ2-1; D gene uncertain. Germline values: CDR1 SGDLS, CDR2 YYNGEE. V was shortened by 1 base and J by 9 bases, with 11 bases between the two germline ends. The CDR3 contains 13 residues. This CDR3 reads CASSVIGDSEQFF. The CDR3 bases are TGTGCCAGCAGCGTAATAGGAGATTCTGAGCAGTTCTTC.

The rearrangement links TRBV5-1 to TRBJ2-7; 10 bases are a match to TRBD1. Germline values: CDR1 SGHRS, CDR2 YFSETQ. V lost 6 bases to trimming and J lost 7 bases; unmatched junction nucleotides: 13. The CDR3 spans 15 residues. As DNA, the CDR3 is TGCGCCAGCAAGATCCCGGGGACAGGGGCCGTAGAGCAGTACTTC. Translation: CASKIPGTGAVEQYF. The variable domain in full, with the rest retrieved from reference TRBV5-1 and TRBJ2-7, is KAGVTQTPRYLIKTRGQQVTLSCSPISGHRSVSWYQQTPGQGLQFLFEYFSETQRNKGNFPGRFSGRQFSNSRSEMNVSTLELGDSALYLCASKIPGTGAVEQYFGPGTRLTVT.

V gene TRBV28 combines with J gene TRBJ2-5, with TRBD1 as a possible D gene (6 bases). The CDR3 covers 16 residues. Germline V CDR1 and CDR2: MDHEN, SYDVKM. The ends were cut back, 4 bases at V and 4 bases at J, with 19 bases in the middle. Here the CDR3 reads CASSSPPDSDRETQYF. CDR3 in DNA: TGTGCCAGCAGTTCCCCCCCGGACAGCGACAGAGAGACCCAGTACTTC.

CDR3 sequence: CASSLDLPGLGGNTEAFF. CDR3 coding DNA: TGCGCCAGCAGCTTGGATCTCCCGGGCCTGGGAGGGAACACTGAAGCTTTCTTT. The rearrangement uses TRBV5-1 and TRBJ1-1, with no clear D. The CDR3 is 18 amino acids. Germline-derived CDR1 and CDR2 are SGHRS and YFSETQ. V shed 0 bases and J shed 1 base, with 19 bases lying between them.

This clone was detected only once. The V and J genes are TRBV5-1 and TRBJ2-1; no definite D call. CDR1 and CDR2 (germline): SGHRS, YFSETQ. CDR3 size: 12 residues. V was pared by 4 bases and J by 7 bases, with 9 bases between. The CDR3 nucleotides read TGCGCCAGCAGCCCGACTTGGAATGAGCAGTTCTTC. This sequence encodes CASSPTWNEQFF. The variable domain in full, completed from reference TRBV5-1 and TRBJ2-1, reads KAGVTQTPRYLIKTRGQQVTLSCSPISGHRSVSWYQQTPGQGLQFLFEYFSETQRNKGNFPGRFSGRQFSNSRSEMNVSTLELGDSALYLCASSPTWNEQFFGPGTRLTVL.

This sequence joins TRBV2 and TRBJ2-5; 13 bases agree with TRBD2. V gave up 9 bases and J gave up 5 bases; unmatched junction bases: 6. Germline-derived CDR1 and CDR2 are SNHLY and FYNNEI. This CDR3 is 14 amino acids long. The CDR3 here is CARRLLAGGETQYF. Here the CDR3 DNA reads TGTGCCAGGAGGCTACTAGCGGGAGGGGAGACCCAGTACTTC.

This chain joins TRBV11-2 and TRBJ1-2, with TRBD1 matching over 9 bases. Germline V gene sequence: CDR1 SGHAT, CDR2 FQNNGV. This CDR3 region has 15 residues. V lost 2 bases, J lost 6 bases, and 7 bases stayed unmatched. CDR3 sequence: CASSLIGTGRNGYTF. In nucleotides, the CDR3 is TGTGCCAGCAGCTTAATTGGGACAGGGAGGAATGGCTACACCTTC.

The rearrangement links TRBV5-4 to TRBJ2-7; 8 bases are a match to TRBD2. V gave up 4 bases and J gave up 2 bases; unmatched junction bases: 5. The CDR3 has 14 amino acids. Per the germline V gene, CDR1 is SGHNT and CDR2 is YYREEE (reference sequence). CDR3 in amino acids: CASSVRTSPYEQYF. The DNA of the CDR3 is TGTGCCAGCAGCGTAAGGACTAGCCCCTACGAGCAGTACTTC.

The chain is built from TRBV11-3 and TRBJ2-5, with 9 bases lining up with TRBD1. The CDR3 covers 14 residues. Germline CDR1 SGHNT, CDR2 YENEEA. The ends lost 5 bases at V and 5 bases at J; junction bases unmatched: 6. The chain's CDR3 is CASSGRDRAETQYF. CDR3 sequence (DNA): TGTGCCAGCAGCGGAAGGGACAGGGCGGAGACCCAGTACTTC.

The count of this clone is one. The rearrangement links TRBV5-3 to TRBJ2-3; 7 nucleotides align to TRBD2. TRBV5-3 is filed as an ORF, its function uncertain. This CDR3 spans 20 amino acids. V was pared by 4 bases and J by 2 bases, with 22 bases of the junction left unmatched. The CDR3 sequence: CARSTPGGLAVPSYTDTQYF. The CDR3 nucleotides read TGTGCCAGAAGCACCCCGGGTGGGCTAGCGGTACCCTCTTACACAGATACGCAGTATTTT.

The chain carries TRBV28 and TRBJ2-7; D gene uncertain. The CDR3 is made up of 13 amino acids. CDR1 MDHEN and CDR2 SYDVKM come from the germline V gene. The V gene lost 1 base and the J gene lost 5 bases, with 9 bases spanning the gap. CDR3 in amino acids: CASSLFVVNEQYF. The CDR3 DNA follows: TGTGCCAGCAGTTTATTTGTGGTGAACGAGCAGTACTTC.

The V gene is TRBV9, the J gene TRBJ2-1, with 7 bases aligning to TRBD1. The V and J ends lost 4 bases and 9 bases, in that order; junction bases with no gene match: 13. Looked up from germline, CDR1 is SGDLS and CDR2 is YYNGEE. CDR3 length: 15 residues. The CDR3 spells CASSILPQGVGEQFF. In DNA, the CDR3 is TGTGCCAGCAGCATCCTCCCTCAGGGGGTTGGTGAGCAGTTCTTC.

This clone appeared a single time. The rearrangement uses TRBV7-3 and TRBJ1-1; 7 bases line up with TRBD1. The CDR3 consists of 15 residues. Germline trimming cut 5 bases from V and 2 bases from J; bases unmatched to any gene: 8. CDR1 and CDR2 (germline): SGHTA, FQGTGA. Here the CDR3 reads CASSLGGPRNTEAFF. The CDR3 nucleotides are TGTGCCAGCAGCCTAGGGGGCCCGAGAAACACTGAAGCTTTCTTT.

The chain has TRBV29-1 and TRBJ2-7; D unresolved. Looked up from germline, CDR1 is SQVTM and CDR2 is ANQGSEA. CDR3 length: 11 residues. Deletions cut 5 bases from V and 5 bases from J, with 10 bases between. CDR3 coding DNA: TGCAGCGTTCAGAAAGGGAACGAGCAGTACTTC. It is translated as CSVQKGNEQYF.

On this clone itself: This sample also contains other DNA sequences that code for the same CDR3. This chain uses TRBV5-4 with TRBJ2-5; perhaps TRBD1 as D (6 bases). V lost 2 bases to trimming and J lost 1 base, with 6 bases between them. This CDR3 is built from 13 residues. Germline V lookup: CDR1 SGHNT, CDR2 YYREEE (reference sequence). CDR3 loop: CASSLQGQETQYF. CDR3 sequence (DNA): TGTGCCAGCAGCTTACAGGGCCAAGAGACCCAGTACTTC.

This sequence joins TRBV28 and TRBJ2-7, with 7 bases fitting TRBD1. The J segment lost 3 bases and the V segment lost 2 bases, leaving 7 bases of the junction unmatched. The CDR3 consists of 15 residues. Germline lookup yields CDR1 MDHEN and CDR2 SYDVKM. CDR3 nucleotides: TGTGCCAGCAGTTTAGTGGGACAGACGTTCTACGAGCAGTACTTC. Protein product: CASSLVGQTFYEQYF.